Following are 3 T cell receptor beta chains from one sample sequenced in a study of Ad26.COV2.S vaccination and SARS-CoV-2 variants. Treatment of the sample: roughly 20 received Ad26.COV2.S at low or high dose, single or two shots; several received placebo; per-sample allocation not given. Sampling happened 63 days after the first vaccine or placebo injection. Data came from immunoSEQ multiplex PCR; TCRdb stores just in-frame clones and leaves some out. The table records fewer than 800,000 clones, more than 70% of them present only once. Sequenced here: peripheral blood, sampled in a trial of Ad26.COV2.S vaccine versus placebo. The receptor set was obtained from a person aged 18 to 59 who received the Ad26.COV2.S COVID-19 vaccine or a placebo.

The chain combines TRBV6-5 with TRBJ1-4; tentatively, D is TRBD1 (5 bases). Germline V gene data show CDR1 as MNHEY and CDR2 as SVGAGI. The CDR3 runs 16 residues. V lost 0 bases, J lost 14 bases, and 22 bases lay in between. Written as DNA, the CDR3 is TGTGCCAGCAGTTACTCGACTCAGGGCCTAGGTGGTGGGCTGTTTTTT. Translated: CASSYSTQGLGGGLFF.

This clone was detected only once. The V gene is TRBV21-1, the J gene TRBJ1-2; TRBD1 reflects the table's D call only, with no check against the DNA. TRBV21-1 represents a pseudogene. This CDR3 has 14 residues. The CDR3 DNA follows: TGTGCCAGCGAAAGACAGGGGGCCAGCTATGGCTACACCTTC. This codes for CASERQGASYGYTF.

For this clone: No DNA is shown, since the ends of the CDR3 on it are uncertain; the CDR3 is the one TCRdb lists. This chain connects TRBV11-1 to TRBJ2-7; TRBD1 is the table's D call, not checked against the DNA. Germline V gene data show CDR1 as SGHAT and CDR2 as FQDESV (reference sequence). The CDR3 numbers 13 amino acids, ends counted. CDR3 region: CASSLVGQGARYF.